The next 6 T cell receptor beta chains were all read from a single sample in a study of T cell responses to AZD1222 COVID-19 vaccine. TCRdb's copy holds only in-frame clones and misses some; the assay was immunoSEQ multiplex PCR. In the table there are about 140,000 clones, around 92% of which are singletons. The source material was peripheral blood, sampled after recovery from COVID-19. The receptors derive from an adult who had recovered from COVID-19.

The chain is built from TRBV19 and TRBJ2-3; D not certain. The CDR3 sequence is 16 residues long. The germline gives CDR1 LNHDA, CDR2 SQIVND (reference sequence). The germline V and J ends were trimmed by 3 bases and 0 bases, with 13 bases remaining between them. The CDR3 DNA is TGTGCCAGTAGTATTGTGTCTCCGACTAGCACAGATACGCAGTATTTT. Translated, it gives CASSIVSPTSTDTQYF. Full variable domain (outside the CDR3, taken from reference TRBV19 and TRBJ2-3): DGGITQSPKYLFRKEGQNVTLSCEQNLNHDAMYWYRQDPGQGLRLIYYSQIVNDFQKGDIAEGYSVSREKKESFPLTVTSAQKNPTAFYLCASSIVSPTSTDTQYFGPGTRLTVL.

The chain joins TRBV5-1 to TRBJ1-3; no clear D. Germline loops: CDR1 SGHRS, CDR2 YFSETQ. V dropped 4 bases and J dropped 7 bases, with 15 bases sitting between them. There are 14 residues in the CDR3. The CDR3 region is CASSPSSISNTIYF. The CDR3 coding sequence is TGCGCCAGCAGCCCGTCTTCGATTAGTAACACCATATATTTT.

This clone was recorded a few times. This rearrangement joins TRBV24-1 to TRBJ1-5; D gene uncertain. Germline V gives CDR1 KGHDR, CDR2 SFDVKD. V dropped 6 bases and J dropped 1 base, with 3 bases sitting between them. This CDR3 region has 12 residues. This CDR3 reads CATSLSNQPQHF. The CDR3 region has the DNA TGTGCCACCAGTTTGAGCAATCAGCCCCAGCATTTT.

This clone was seen a single time. The chain links TRBV7-2 to TRBJ2-6, with D maybe TRBD1 (6 bases). CDR1 is SGHTA, CDR2 FQGNSA, per germline. V lost 1 base and J 4 bases, leaving 17 bases between the germline ends. This CDR3 spans 18 amino acids. The CDR3 region is CASSLVLQGWYGANVLTF. The CDR3 bases are TGTGCCAGCAGCTTAGTCCTACAGGGATGGTACGGGGCCAACGTCCTGACTTTC.

V gene TRBV5-6 combines with J gene TRBJ2-5; tentative D call: TRBD1 (5 bases). V was trimmed by 4 bases and J by 2 bases, leaving 9 bases between them. This CDR3 is built from 13 residues. Per the germline V gene, CDR1 is SGHDT and CDR2 is YYEEEE. The CDR3 region is CASSLGPQETQYF. The CDR3 bases are TGTGCCAGCAGCCTGGGGCCTCAAGAGACCCAGTACTTC.

This clone was observed a single time. The gene calls are TRBV24-1 and TRBJ1-2; D gene ambiguous. The CDR3 runs 14 residues. Germline values: CDR1 KGHDR, CDR2 SFDVKD. V shed 4 bases and J shed 0 bases, with 8 bases lying between them. This chain's CDR3 is CATSDLTANYGYTF. The CDR3 DNA reads as TGTGCCACCAGTGACCTGACGGCTAACTATGGCTACACCTTC.